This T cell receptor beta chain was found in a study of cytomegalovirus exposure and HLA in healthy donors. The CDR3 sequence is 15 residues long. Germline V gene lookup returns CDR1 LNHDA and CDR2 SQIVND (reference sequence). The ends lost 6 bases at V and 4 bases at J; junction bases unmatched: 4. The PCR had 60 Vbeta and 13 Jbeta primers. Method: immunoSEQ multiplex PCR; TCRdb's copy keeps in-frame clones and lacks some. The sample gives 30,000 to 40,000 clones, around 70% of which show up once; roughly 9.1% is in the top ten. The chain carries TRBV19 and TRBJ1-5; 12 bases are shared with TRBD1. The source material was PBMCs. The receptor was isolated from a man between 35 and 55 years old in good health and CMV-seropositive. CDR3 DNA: TGTGCCAGTAGCCGGGACAGGGGGCTAAATCAGCCCCAGCATTTT. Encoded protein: CASSRDRGLNQPQHF. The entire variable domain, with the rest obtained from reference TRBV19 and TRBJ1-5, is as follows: DGGITQSPKYLFRKEGQNVTLSCEQNLNHDAMYWYRQDPGQGLRLIYYSQIVNDFQKGDIAEGYSVSREKKESFPLTVTSAQKNPTAFYLCASSRDRGLNQPQHFGDGTRLSIL.